These T cell receptor beta chains were read from a single sample in a study of control samples from healthy donors and cancer patients. The protocol was immunoSEQ multiplex PCR, while the TCRdb copy is restricted to in-frame clones and leaves out a portion. The sample contains 70,000 to 80,000 clones, 84% of which appear only once. The sequenced sample consisted of blood. The receptors derive from a man aged 45-65 years in good health. Both conserved end residues are part of each CDR3. A D gene is named only where the DNA matches it firmly. Rows may omit the clone size; those that give it use once, few, many or a size class.

clone_size: NA; d_call: TRBD2; cdr3_length: 15; v_call: TRBV4-3; j_call: TRBJ2-2; cdr3_nt: TGCGCCAGCAGCTCCTCGACTAGCGGGACCGGGGAGCTGTTTTTT; cdr3_aa: CASSSSTSGTGELFF
clone_size: NA; d_call: NA; cdr3_length: 16; v_call: TRBV7-3; j_call: TRBJ2-1; cdr3_nt: TGTGCCAGCAGCGTAGAGGGGGTAAGGGGCATGGATGAGCAGTTCTTC; cdr3_aa: CASSVEGVRGMDEQFF
clone_size: NA; d_call: TRBD1; cdr3_length: 17; v_call: TRBV11-3; j_call: TRBJ1-3; cdr3_nt: TGTGCCAGCAGCTTAGTGGGGACAGTTCGCTCTGGAAACACCATATATTTT; cdr3_aa: CASSLVGTVRSGNTIYF
clone_size: NA; d_call: NA; cdr3_length: 14; v_call: TRBV3-1/TRBV3-2; j_call: TRBJ1-1; cdr3_nt: TGTGCCAGCAGCCAAGCCGGACAGTACACTGAAGCTTTCTTT; cdr3_aa: CASSQAGQYTEAFF
clone_size: NA; d_call: TRBD1; cdr3_length: 15; v_call: TRBV28; j_call: TRBJ2-4; cdr3_nt: TGTGCCAGCAGTTTAACAGGGGCGGCCAAAAACATTCAGTACTTC; cdr3_aa: CASSLTGAAKNIQYF
clone_size: NA; d_call: NA; cdr3_length: 15; v_call: TRBV5-4; j_call: TRBJ2-3; cdr3_nt: TGTGCCAGCAGCGCAGGGTACCTCCGCACAGATACGCAGTATTTT; cdr3_aa: CASSAGYLRTDTQYF
clone_size: NA; d_call: TRBD2; cdr3_length: 9; v_call: TRBV29-1; j_call: TRBJ2-5; cdr3_nt: TGCAGCGTTAGCGGGGCCCTGCACTTC; cdr3_aa: CSVSGALHF
clone_size: NA; d_call: TRBD2; cdr3_length: 14; v_call: TRBV7-8; j_call: TRBJ2-1; cdr3_nt: TGTGCCAGCAGCGCGGGACTAGCGGGTCCAGAGCAGTTCTTC; cdr3_aa: CASSAGLAGPEQFF
clone_size: NA; d_call: NA; cdr3_length: 13; v_call: TRBV2; j_call: TRBJ1-5; cdr3_nt: TGTGCCAGCAGTGAAGAAGGGCATCAGCCCCAGCATTTT; cdr3_aa: CASSEEGHQPQHF
clone_size: NA; d_call: NA; cdr3_length: 12; v_call: TRBV24-1; j_call: TRBJ2-5; cdr3_nt: TGTGCCACCAGCGACTGGGAAGAGACCCAGTACTTC; cdr3_aa: CATSDWEETQYF
clone_size: NA; d_call: NA; cdr3_length: 12; v_call: TRBV28; j_call: TRBJ2-1; cdr3_nt: TGTGCCAGCAGTGGCTACTCGTATGAGCAGTTCTTC; cdr3_aa: CASSGYSYEQFF
clone_size: NA; d_call: NA; cdr3_length: 14; v_call: TRBV18; j_call: TRBJ2-7; cdr3_nt: TGTGCCAGCTCACAGGGGCAAAGCTCCTACGAGCAGTACTTC; cdr3_aa: CASSQGQSSYEQYF
clone_size: once; d_call: TRBD2; cdr3_length: 14; v_call: TRBV4-3; j_call: TRBJ2-1; cdr3_nt: TGCGCCAGCACAATAGCGGGAGGCAACAATGAGCAGTTCTTC; cdr3_aa: CASTIAGGNNEQFF
clone_size: NA; d_call: NA; cdr3_length: 12; v_call: TRBV30; j_call: TRBJ1-4; cdr3_nt: TGTGCCTGGAGAAGGGATAATGAAAAACTGTTTTTT; cdr3_aa: CAWRRDNEKLFF
clone_size: NA; d_call: TRBD1; cdr3_length: 13; v_call: TRBV6-5; j_call: TRBJ1-2; cdr3_nt: TGTGCCAGCGAGCCGGGACAGGGCTATGGCTACACCTTC; cdr3_aa: CASEPGQGYGYTF
clone_size: once; d_call: TRBD1; cdr3_length: 16; v_call: TRBV18; j_call: TRBJ1-3; cdr3_nt: TGTGCCAGCTCCCGGGGCACAGGGGGCTCCGGAAACACCATATATTTT; cdr3_aa: CASSRGTGGSGNTIYF
clone_size: NA; d_call: NA; cdr3_length: 18; v_call: TRBV6-2/TRBV6-3; j_call: TRBJ1-5; cdr3_nt: TGTGCCAGCAGTAAACCGGGACACGACGTAAATAGCAATCAGCCCCAGCATTTT; cdr3_aa: CASSKPGHDVNSNQPQHF
clone_size: NA; d_call: TRBD2; cdr3_length: 16; v_call: TRBV5-1; j_call: TRBJ2-7; cdr3_nt: TGCGCCAGCAGCTTGGCCGGGGGAGGCGGGAGTCACGAGCAGTACTTC; cdr3_aa: CASSLAGGGGSHEQYF
clone_size: NA; d_call: NA; cdr3_length: 15; v_call: TRBV9; j_call: TRBJ2-7; cdr3_nt: TGTGCCAGCAGCGTAGCTGGAGAGGCCACCTACGAGCAGTACTTC; cdr3_aa: CASSVAGEATYEQYF
clone_size: NA; d_call: TRBD1; cdr3_length: 14; v_call: TRBV5-8; j_call: TRBJ1-1; cdr3_nt: TGTGCCAGCAGCTACAGGGGTTTGGGGACTGAAGCTTTCTTT; cdr3_aa: CASSYRGLGTEAFF
clone_size: few; d_call: NA; cdr3_length: 15; v_call: TRBV7-2; j_call: TRBJ2-7; cdr3_nt: TGTGCCAGCAGCTTAGACCGCAGGGCCGATTACGAGCAGTACTTC; cdr3_aa: CASSLDRRADYEQYF
clone_size: NA; d_call: NA; cdr3_length: 13; v_call: TRBV28; j_call: TRBJ2-1; cdr3_nt: TGTGCCAGCAGTTTAGGACCGTACAATGAGCAGTTCTTC; cdr3_aa: CASSLGPYNEQFF
clone_size: NA; d_call: NA; cdr3_length: 14; v_call: TRBV5-1; j_call: TRBJ2-3; cdr3_nt: TGCGCCAGCGCCGCCCAATTCCCCACAGATACGCAGTATTTT; cdr3_aa: CASAAQFPTDTQYF
clone_size: NA; d_call: TRBD1; cdr3_length: 13; v_call: TRBV27; j_call: TRBJ2-7; cdr3_nt: TGTGCCAGCAGTCGCCCCTCAGGGGGCGAGCAGTACTTC; cdr3_aa: CASSRPSGGEQYF
clone_size: NA; d_call: NA; cdr3_length: 11; v_call: TRBV29-1; j_call: TRBJ1-2; cdr3_nt: TGCAGCGTTGAATGGGGCTATGGCTACACCTTC; cdr3_aa: CSVEWGYGYTF
clone_size: few; d_call: NA; cdr3_length: 11; v_call: TRBV20-1; j_call: TRBJ1-1; cdr3_nt: TGCAGTGCGTATGCGAACACTGAAGCTTTCTTT; cdr3_aa: CSAYANTEAFF
clone_size: NA; d_call: NA; cdr3_length: 17; v_call: TRBV12-5; j_call: TRBJ1-2; cdr3_nt: TGTGCTAGTGGTTTGGTAAGGCTACAGGGTCCCCCCTATGGCTACACCTTC; cdr3_aa: CASGLVRLQGPPYGYTF
clone_size: NA; d_call: TRBD1; cdr3_length: 13; v_call: TRBV2; j_call: TRBJ1-2; cdr3_nt: TGTGCCAGCAGTGAGGACAGGGGACGAGGCTACACCTTC; cdr3_aa: CASSEDRGRGYTF
clone_size: NA; d_call: NA; cdr3_length: 13; v_call: TRBV27; j_call: TRBJ2-7; cdr3_nt: TGTGCCAGCAGTTTAACCCACTCCCTCGAGCAGTACTTC; cdr3_aa: CASSLTHSLEQYF
clone_size: NA; d_call: TRBD2; cdr3_length: 12; v_call: TRBV2; j_call: TRBJ2-1; cdr3_nt: TGTGCCAGTAAGCGGGAAGACAATGAGCAGTTCTTC; cdr3_aa: CASKREDNEQFF
clone_size: NA; d_call: NA; cdr3_length: 14; v_call: TRBV5-1; j_call: TRBJ1-1; cdr3_nt: TGCGCCAGCAGCTTGTACCAGGCGAACACTGAAGCTTTCTTT; cdr3_aa: CASSLYQANTEAFF
clone_size: NA; d_call: TRBD1; cdr3_length: 15; v_call: TRBV4-1; j_call: TRBJ2-7; cdr3_nt: TGCGCCAGCAGCCAGGTCCCGGGACAGATTTACGAGCAGTACTTC; cdr3_aa: CASSQVPGQIYEQYF
clone_size: NA; d_call: TRBD1; cdr3_length: 18; v_call: TRBV7-8; j_call: TRBJ2-1; cdr3_nt: TGTGCCAGCAGCTCCCTCCTCCAGAGGACAGGGTCCTACAATGAGCAGTTCTTC; cdr3_aa: CASSSLLQRTGSYNEQFF
clone_size: NA; d_call: NA; cdr3_length: 14; v_call: TRBV6-1; j_call: TRBJ2-7; cdr3_nt: TGTGCCAGCAGTGAAAGGGGGTTCACCTACGAGCAGTACTTC; cdr3_aa: CASSERGFTYEQYF
clone_size: NA; d_call: NA; cdr3_length: 12; v_call: TRBV6-6; j_call: TRBJ2-7; cdr3_nt: TGTGCCAGCAGTTTTGCGTCCTACGAGCAGTACTTC; cdr3_aa: CASSFASYEQYF
clone_size: once; d_call: TRBD2; cdr3_length: 19; v_call: TRBV7-2; j_call: TRBJ2-1; cdr3_nt: TGTGCCAGCAGCTTAGTTCTCGGAGGGTCTAGCGGGGGCCGCGGTGAGCAGTTCTTC; cdr3_aa: CASSLVLGGSSGGRGEQFF
clone_size: NA; d_call: TRBD2; cdr3_length: 15; v_call: TRBV9; j_call: TRBJ2-7; cdr3_nt: TGTGCCAGCAGCGTAGAACTAGCGGGGACCTACGAGCAGTACTTC; cdr3_aa: CASSVELAGTYEQYF
clone_size: NA; d_call: NA; cdr3_length: 14; v_call: TRBV7-9; j_call: TRBJ1-2; cdr3_nt: TGTGCCAGCAGCTTAGCAGAGCTTGGGTATGGCTACACCTTC; cdr3_aa: CASSLAELGYGYTF
clone_size: NA; d_call: NA; cdr3_length: 12; v_call: TRBV19; j_call: TRBJ2-7; cdr3_nt: TGTGCCAGTAGTATAGCCGGCTACGAGCAGTACTTC; cdr3_aa: CASSIAGYEQYF
clone_size: NA; d_call: TRBD1; cdr3_length: 16; v_call: TRBV4-3; j_call: TRBJ1-1; cdr3_nt: TGCGCCAGCAGCCAAGATTGGAAAGGGGGCTACACTGAAGCTTTCTTT; cdr3_aa: CASSQDWKGGYTEAFF
clone_size: NA; d_call: NA; cdr3_length: 15; v_call: TRBV21-1; j_call: TRBJ2-2; cdr3_nt: TGTGCCAGCCTCCGGGACAGAACGAACACCGGGGAGCTGTTTTTT; cdr3_aa: CASLRDRTNTGELFF
clone_size: NA; d_call: NA; cdr3_length: 11; v_call: TRBV2; j_call: TRBJ1-4; cdr3_nt: TGTGCCAGCACAGACTTGGAAAAACTGTTTTTT; cdr3_aa: CASTDLEKLFF
clone_size: once; d_call: TRBD1; cdr3_length: 13; v_call: TRBV6-5; j_call: TRBJ1-1; cdr3_nt: TGTGCCAGCAAGACAGGGATAAACGCTGAAGCTTTCTTT; cdr3_aa: CASKTGINAEAFF
clone_size: NA; d_call: NA; cdr3_length: 14; v_call: TRBV6-2/TRBV6-3; j_call: TRBJ2-5; cdr3_nt: TGTGCCAGCAGTTTGTTCCGGGTCCAAGAGACCCAGTACTTC; cdr3_aa: CASSLFRVQETQYF
clone_size: NA; d_call: NA; cdr3_length: 13; v_call: TRBV27; j_call: TRBJ2-3; cdr3_nt: TGTGCCAGCAGTTTAACCGGGGACGATACGCAGTATTTT; cdr3_aa: CASSLTGDDTQYF
clone_size: NA; d_call: TRBD1; cdr3_length: 18; v_call: TRBV7-2; j_call: TRBJ1-1; cdr3_nt: TGTGCCAGCAGCTTAGGTCCCGGACAGGGTATCTCGAACACTGAAGCTTTCTTT; cdr3_aa: CASSLGPGQGISNTEAFF
clone_size: NA; d_call: NA; cdr3_length: 15; v_call: TRBV29-1; j_call: TRBJ2-7; cdr3_nt: TGCAGCGTTGGGTGGCCGGGGGTGGGCTCCTACGAGCAGTACTTC; cdr3_aa: CSVGWPGVGSYEQYF
clone_size: NA; d_call: TRBD1; cdr3_length: 13; v_call: TRBV10-2; j_call: TRBJ1-6; cdr3_nt: TGCGCCAGCAGTTGGGACAGGGACTCACCCCTCCACTTT; cdr3_aa: CASSWDRDSPLHF
clone_size: NA; d_call: NA; cdr3_length: 12; v_call: TRBV6-6; j_call: TRBJ1-1; cdr3_nt: TGTGCCAGCGCCTCACAGGAGACTGAAGCTTTCTTT; cdr3_aa: CASASQETEAFF
clone_size: NA; d_call: NA; cdr3_length: 15; v_call: TRBV3-1/TRBV3-2; j_call: TRBJ1-6; cdr3_nt: TGTGCCAGCAGCCCACAGGGATCCTATAATTCACCCCTCCACTTT; cdr3_aa: CASSPQGSYNSPLHF
clone_size: once; d_call: NA; cdr3_length: 14; v_call: TRBV5-1; j_call: TRBJ2-3; cdr3_nt: TGCGCCAGCAGCTTGGGGCTAGCATCAGATACGCAGTATTTT; cdr3_aa: CASSLGLASDTQYF
clone_size: NA; d_call: NA; cdr3_length: 13; v_call: TRBV5-6; j_call: TRBJ2-3; cdr3_nt: TGTGCCAGCAGCTTGCGGAGCACAGATACGCAGTATTTT; cdr3_aa: CASSLRSTDTQYF
clone_size: NA; d_call: TRBD1; cdr3_length: 16; v_call: TRBV5-5; j_call: TRBJ1-2; cdr3_nt: TGTGCCAGCAGCTTGGCCCAGGGGGCGACTAACTATGGCTACACCTTC; cdr3_aa: CASSLAQGATNYGYTF
clone_size: NA; d_call: TRBD2; cdr3_length: 15; v_call: TRBV5-1; j_call: TRBJ2-5; cdr3_nt: TGCGCCAGCAGCACAGCGGGGTCGGGGGGAGAGACCCAGTACTTC; cdr3_aa: CASSTAGSGGETQYF
clone_size: NA; d_call: TRBD2; cdr3_length: 14; v_call: TRBV4-1; j_call: TRBJ2-7; cdr3_nt: TGCGCCAGCAGCCTCGTGATAGCGGGAGTCGAGCAGTACTTC; cdr3_aa: CASSLVIAGVEQYF
clone_size: NA; d_call: TRBD1; cdr3_length: 14; v_call: TRBV29-1; j_call: TRBJ2-7; cdr3_nt: TGCAGCGTTGCCCTTAACAGGGGGCCCTACGAGCAGTACTTC; cdr3_aa: CSVALNRGPYEQYF
clone_size: NA; d_call: NA; cdr3_length: 15; v_call: TRBV13; j_call: TRBJ1-6; cdr3_nt: TGTGCCAGCAGCGAGCGGGATAAGCGCAATTCACCCCTCCACTTT; cdr3_aa: CASSERDKRNSPLHF